Below are 32 T cell receptor beta chains sequenced from a single sample in a study of shared T cell receptors in the human thymus. Profiled with immunoSEQ multiplex PCR; TCRdb holds only in-frame clones, not every one. The data show some 700,000 clones, approximately 85% seen once. These sequences were also reported in another study, on human thymus T cells.

The sample taken for sequencing was thymocytes. The receptors derive from a girl in the first two years of life with a congenital heart defect.

The chain links TRBV9 to TRBJ1-6; D is undetermined. Germline V CDR1 and CDR2: SGDLS, YYNGEE. V lost 0 bases and J lost 9, with 22 bases in between. The CDR3 covers 18 residues. The CDR3 sequence is CASSVADAWGGKGSPLHF. CDR3 coding DNA: TGTGCCAGCAGCGTAGCCGATGCGTGGGGAGGGAAGGGTTCACCCCTCCACTTT.

V usage is TRBV5-4 and J usage is TRBJ1-1; no definite D call. Germline V lookup: CDR1 SGHNT, CDR2 YYREEE (reference sequence). The V end lost 10 bases, the J end lost 0 bases, and 13 bases lay between the germline ends. CDR3 length: 13 residues. CDR3 nucleotides: TGTGCCCAGCGTGACGGAATGAACACTGAAGCTTTCTTT. Protein: CAQRDGMNTEAFF.

The CDR3 nucleotides read TGTGCCAGCAGCTTCTCCCCAGTCAGGGTAGAGACTGAAGCTTTCTTT. Protein product: CASSFSPVRVETEAFF. The chain employs TRBV11-2 and TRBJ1-1, with a possible D match to TRBD1 (5 bases). V gave up 3 bases and J gave up 5 bases, with 19 bases separating them. CDR3 length: 16 residues. The germline V gene has CDR1 SGHAT and CDR2 FQNNGV. Complete variable domain (other parts from reference TRBV11-2 and TRBJ1-1): EAGVAQSPRYKIIEKRQSVAFWCNPISGHATLYWYQQILGQGPKLLIQFQNNGVVDDSQLPKDRFSAERLKGVDSTLKIQPAKLEDSAVYLCASSFSPVRVETEAFFGQGTRLTVV.

The chain uses TRBV5-1 and TRBJ1-1; 7 positions match TRBD1. Germline V gene lookup returns CDR1 SGHRS and CDR2 YFSETQ. The CDR3 sequence is 14 residues long. With 3 bases clipped from V and 2 bases from J, the junction kept 4 bases outside the gene matches. The CDR3 coding sequence is TGCGCCAGCAGCTCACAGGGGAATAACACTGAAGCTTTCTTT. This translates into CASSSQGNNTEAFF. Variable domain in full (rest from reference TRBV5-1 and TRBJ1-1): KAGVTQTPRYLIKTRGQQVTLSCSPISGHRSVSWYQQTPGQGLQFLFEYFSETQRNKGNFPGRFSGRQFSNSRSEMNVSTLELGDSALYLCASSSQGNNTEAFFGQGTRLTVV.

The V and J genes are TRBV2 and TRBJ1-3, with 8 bases aligning to TRBD1. From germline, CDR1 is SNHLY and CDR2 FYNNEI. The V segment lost 8 bases and the J segment 4 bases; nucleotides outside the gene matches: 1. CDR3 length: 12 amino acids. The CDR3 is CASRDRGNTIYF. The DNA of the CDR3 is TGTGCCAGCCGGGACAGGGGAAACACCATATATTTT.

The gene calls are TRBV5-1 and TRBJ2-5; TRBD1 matches at 8 bases. The better agreement between TRBJ2-7 and the DNA end casts doubt on the J call. The CDR3 totals 14 residues. Per germline, CDR1 SGHRS and CDR2 YFSETQ. For the CDR3, the DNA is TGCGCCAGCAACTCAGGGGGCCCACGTTACGAGCAGTACTTC. Amino acids: CASNSGGPRYEQYF.

The chain is built from TRBV13 and TRBJ2-7, with D uncertain. V lost 5 bases to trimming and J lost 0 bases, with 8 bases between them. CDR3 length: 13 residues. Per the germline V gene, CDR1 is PRHDT and CDR2 is FYEKMQ (reference sequence). The CDR3: CASSPQSSYEQYF. The CDR3 DNA follows: TGTGCCAGCAGCCCCCAATCCTCCTACGAGCAGTACTTC.

The chain recombines TRBV15 with TRBJ1-1; D gene unclear. The CDR3 spans 14 residues. V was pared by 1 base and J by 2 bases, with 8 bases between. The germline V gene has CDR1 LNHNV and CDR2 YYDKDF (reference sequence). For the CDR3, the DNA is TGTGCCACCAGCAGAGGCAGAACAAACACTGAAGCTTTCTTT. This translates into CATSRGRTNTEAFF.

The V call is TRBV11-1, the J call TRBJ1-2; D might be TRBD1 (5 bases). The germline CDR1 and CDR2 sequences are SGHAT and FQDESV (reference sequence). Trimming removed 3 bases at V and 3 bases at J, with 11 bases between. The CDR3 runs 14 residues. The CDR3 region has the DNA TGTGCCAGCAGCTTGGCCAGGGCTGACTATGGCTACACCTTC. It encodes CASSLARADYGYTF.

This clone was picked up one time. The chain combines TRBV5-1 with TRBJ2-1; possible D gene TRBD1, 6 bases. The CDR3 is 19 residues long. Trimming left V 4 bases short and J 1 base short, with 24 bases between. Germline lookup yields CDR1 SGHRS and CDR2 YFSETQ. The CDR3 DNA reads as TGCGCCAGCAGCACAACGTACACAGGGAAAGTTTGGTCCTACAATGAGCAGTTCTTC. The encoded protein is CASSTTYTGKVWSYNEQFF.

The V call is TRBV10-3, the J call TRBJ2-5, with D possibly matching TRBD2 (6 bases). This CDR3 region has 16 residues. Germline lookup yields CDR1 ENHRY and CDR2 SYGVKD. The V end lost 6 bases, the J end lost 4 bases, and 21 bases lay between the germline ends. The CDR3 sequence: CAISPGLASPTETQYF. DNA for the CDR3: TGTGCCATCAGCCCGGGACTCGCGAGTCCTACAGAGACCCAGTACTTC.

The count of this clone is one. The chain uses TRBV2 and TRBJ2-1, with D tentatively TRBD1 (6 bases). The V end was cut by 1 base, the J end by 5 bases, with 15 bases between. The CDR3 consists of 16 residues. Germline V gives CDR1 SNHLY, CDR2 FYNNEI. CDR3 DNA: TGTGCCAGCAGTGAAGGGGTAGGGACACCTCACAATGAGCAGTTCTTC. It encodes CASSEGVGTPHNEQFF.

The chain has TRBV15 and TRBJ2-1; TRBD2 might be the D (6 bases). This CDR3 region has 18 residues. V lost 0 bases and J lost 5, with 20 bases in between. The germline CDR1 and CDR2 sequences are LNHNV and YYDKDF (reference sequence). The CDR3 region has the DNA TGTGCCACCAGCAGAGATCTTAGGAGCGGGCGGCGTAACAATGAGCAGTTCTTC. Translation gives CATSRDLRSGRRNNEQFF. The whole variable domain, filled in from reference TRBV15 and TRBJ2-1, reads DAMVIQNPRYQVTQFGKPVTLSCSQTLNHNVMYWYQQKSSQAPKLLFHYYDKDFNNEADTPDNFQSRRPNTSFCFLDIRSPGLGDTAMYLCATSRDLRSGRRNNEQFFGPGTRLTVL.

This clone was seen a single time. This sequence joins TRBV6-6 and TRBJ2-3; 7 bases fit TRBD1. Germline-derived CDR1 and CDR2 are MNHNY and SVGAGI (reference sequence). This CDR3 is 14 amino acids long. J was trimmed by 4 bases and V by 8 bases; bases with no gene match: 9. The CDR3 reads CASLRTGNADTQYF. The CDR3 DNA sequence: TGTGCCAGCCTCCGGACAGGAAACGCAGATACGCAGTATTTT.

The rearrangement uses TRBV5-1 and TRBJ2-3, with TRBD1 matching over 8 bases. J lost 5 bases, V lost 0 bases, and 11 bases had no gene match. The V gene's germline CDR1 is SGHRS and CDR2 YFSETQ. The CDR3 length is 17 residues. The CDR3 coding sequence is TGCGCCAGCAGCTTGGTGGGAGACAGGGGAATTGTAGATACGCAGTATTTT. Protein product: CASSLVGDRGIVDTQYF.

The V and J genes are TRBV29-1 and TRBJ1-1; TRBD1 aligns across 9 bases. This CDR3 contains 17 residues. The germline V gene encodes CDR1 SQVTM and CDR2 ANQGSEA. J gave up 0 bases and V 5 bases, and 13 bases lay outside the gene matches. The CDR3 region is CSVLGTGPNTMNTEAFF. The CDR3 DNA reads as TGCAGCGTTCTAGGGACAGGGCCAAACACCATGAACACTGAAGCTTTCTTT. Combining the CDR3 with reference TRBV29-1 and TRBJ1-1 gives the whole variable domain SAVISQKPSRDICQRGTSLTIQCQVDSQVTMMFWYRQQPGQSLTLIATANQGSEATYESGFVIDKFPISRPNLTFSTLTVSNMSPEDSSIYLCSVLGTGPNTMNTEAFFGQGTRLTVV.

This clone was detected a few times. This chain uses TRBV5-5 with TRBJ1-2; 7 positions match TRBD1. Per germline, CDR1 SGHKS and CDR2 YYEKEE (reference sequence). This CDR3 region has 14 residues. V shed 4 bases and J 6 bases; nucleotides not matched to a gene: 9. In nucleotides, the CDR3 is TGTGCCAGCAGCCTGGCCGGGACAGCTCATGGCTACACCTTC. Translation: CASSLAGTAHGYTF. Together with reference TRBV5-5 and TRBJ1-2, the CDR3 gives the full variable domain: DAGVTQSPTHLIKTRGQQVTLRCSPISGHKSVSWYQQVLGQGPQFIFQYYEKEERGRGNFPDRFSARQFPNYSSELNVNALLLGDSALYLCASSLAGTAHGYTFGSGTRLTVV.

This clone was detected a few times. This chain uses TRBV28 with TRBJ1-4; a weak D match, TRBD1 (6 bases). The germline V gene encodes CDR1 MDHEN and CDR2 SYDVKM. Between the trimmed V and J ends, which lost 9 bases and 1 base, there was a span of 9 bases. The CDR3 sequence is 13 residues long. CDR3 in amino acids: CASGGQTNEKLFF. In DNA, the CDR3 is TGTGCCAGTGGGGGACAAACTAATGAAAAACTGTTTTTT.

V is TRBV5-1 and J is TRBJ1-2, with D unclear. CDR1 is SGHRS, CDR2 YFSETQ, per germline. V was cut by 0 bases and J by 2 bases, with 8 bases left in between. This CDR3 is 14 amino acids long. The CDR3 DNA is TGCGCCAGCAGCTTGGATACGGGAAACTATGGCTACACCTTC. Protein product: CASSLDTGNYGYTF.

The V call is TRBV15, the J call TRBJ1-4, with D hard to call. Germline CDR1 and CDR2: LNHNV and YYDKDF (reference sequence). The CDR3 contains 15 residues. With 0 bases removed from V and 7 bases from J, the gap between germline ends came to 12 bases. The CDR3, as DNA: TGTGCCACCAGCAGAGAGTGGAGTGTCAGTGAAAAACTGTTTTTT. This gives the protein CATSREWSVSEKLFF.

CDR3 amino acids: CASSQGWANTEAFF. The CDR3 nucleotides are TGTGCCAGCAGCCAGGGGTGGGCGAACACTGAAGCTTTCTTT. The J gene is TRBJ1-1, the V gene TRBV7-9; weak D call: TRBD1 (6 bases). Trimming left V 5 bases short and J 1 base short, with 11 bases between. Looked up from germline, CDR1 is SEHNR and CDR2 is FQNEAQ (reference sequence). This CDR3 contains 14 residues.

The chain uses TRBV28 and TRBJ2-3; D unclear. This CDR3 is built from 13 residues. Germline CDR1 reads MDHEN; CDR2 reads SYDVKM. The V gene lost 2 bases and the J gene lost 2 bases, with 5 bases spanning the gap. For the CDR3, the DNA is TGTGCCAGCAGTTTAGTGGCCACAGATACGCAGTATTTT. This codes for CASSLVATDTQYF.

This chain joins TRBV29-1 and TRBJ1-2; tentative D call: TRBD1 (5 bases). This CDR3 spans 14 amino acids. Looked up from germline, CDR1 is SQVTM and CDR2 is ANQGSEA. The germline V and J ends were trimmed by 5 bases and 4 bases, with 17 bases remaining between them. CDR3 nucleotide sequence: TGCAGCGTTCCCCCGGGAGGGGTTGGCTATGGCTACACCTTC. The encoded protein is CSVPPGGVGYGYTF.

This chain joins TRBV7-8 and TRBJ1-2, with D uncertain. V lost 3 bases and J 10 bases, leaving 18 bases between the germline ends. Germline V gene sequence: CDR1 SGHVS, CDR2 FQNEAQ. The CDR3 spans 14 residues. The CDR3 loop reads CASSFERPLLDYTF. Written as DNA, the CDR3 is TGTGCCAGCAGCTTTGAGCGTCCACTTTTGGACTACACCTTC.

The CDR3 nucleotides are TGTGCCAGCAGCAATTCCTACAGGGACTCTGGAAACACCATATATTTT. As protein: CASSNSYRDSGNTIYF. This rearrangement joins TRBV6-6 to TRBJ1-3; tentative D call: TRBD1 (6 bases). Germline-derived CDR1 and CDR2 are MNHNY and SVGAGI (reference sequence). The CDR3 covers 16 residues. V lost 6 bases and J lost 0, with 15 bases in between.

This clone has a handful of counts. V and J are TRBV10-3 and TRBJ2-7; 7 bases match TRBD1. Germline CDR1 is ENHRY and CDR2 is SYGVKD. With 8 bases clipped from V and 3 bases from J, the junction kept 16 bases outside the gene matches. This CDR3 comprises 16 residues. The CDR3 reads CAIRDSLTQAGYEQYF. The CDR3 DNA follows: TGTGCCATCCGGGACAGCCTCACCCAAGCTGGCTACGAGCAGTACTTC.

The rearrangement links TRBV18 to TRBJ1-3, with 8 nucleotides matching TRBD1. The V gene end was trimmed by 3 bases and the J gene end by 11 bases; junction bases not matched to a gene: 12. Germline V CDR1 and CDR2: KGHSH, LQKENI. This CDR3 is 15 amino acids long. The CDR3 is CASSPPGGGVLPIYF. The CDR3, as DNA: TGTGCCAGCTCACCCCCAGGGGGCGGAGTATTGCCCATATATTTT.

The V and J genes are TRBV9 and TRBJ1-5; TRBD1 might be the D (6 bases). Trimming shortened V by 4 bases and J by 5 bases, and 16 bases separated the two germline ends. Per germline, CDR1 SGDLS and CDR2 YYNGEE. The CDR3 consists of 15 residues. This CDR3 reads CASSPSAYRDQPQHF. The CDR3 DNA reads TGTGCCAGCAGCCCCTCGGCCTACAGGGATCAGCCCCAGCATTTT.

This CDR3 reads CASTYWGHISGNTIYF. The CDR3 region has the DNA TGTGCCAGCACCTACTGGGGACATATCTCTGGAAACACCATATATTTT. The chain joins TRBV7-9 to TRBJ1-3; D possibly corresponds to TRBD1 (6 bases). The CDR3 loop spans 16 amino acids. The V gene lost 7 bases and the J gene lost 0 bases, with 16 bases spanning the gap. Germline assignment: CDR1 SEHNR and CDR2 FQNEAQ (reference sequence). Drawing the rest from reference TRBV7-9 and TRBJ1-3, the complete variable domain is DTGVSQNPRHKITKRGQNVTFRCDPISEHNRLYWYRQTLGQGPEFLTYFQNEAQLEKSRLLSDRFSAERPKGSFSTLEIQRTEQGDSAMYLCASTYWGHISGNTIYFGEGSWLTVV.

The chain employs TRBV4-1 and TRBJ1-5; the match to TRBD1 covers 9 bases. Per germline, CDR1 MGHRA and CDR2 YSYEKL. Trimming removed 3 bases from V and 4 bases from J; junction bases left unmatched: 1. CDR3 length: 14 residues. The CDR3 sequence: CASSHGQGNQPQHF. Written as DNA, the CDR3 is TGCGCCAGCAGCCATGGACAGGGGAATCAGCCCCAGCATTTT.

V usage is TRBV4-3 and J usage is TRBJ2-7; possible D gene TRBD1, 5 bases. The ends were cut back, 2 bases at V and 2 bases at J, with 13 bases in the middle. The CDR3 length is 15 residues. Germline V lookup: CDR1 LGHNA, CDR2 YSLEER. This CDR3 reads CASSQLKTVTYEQYF. CDR3 nucleotide sequence: TGCGCCAGCAGCCAACTCAAGACAGTAACCTACGAGCAGTACTTC.

The CDR3 here is CASSQQGAWGYTF. For the CDR3, the DNA is TGTGCCAGCAGCCAGCAGGGGGCATGGGGCTACACCTTC. The V gene is TRBV14, the J gene TRBJ1-2, with 8 bases fitting TRBD1. The germline V gene has CDR1 SGHDN and CDR2 FVKESK. The CDR3 runs 13 residues. The junction had 5 bases not matched to a gene; V was cut back by 3 bases and J by 8 bases.